The 27 T cell receptor beta chains below all came from one sample that was sequenced in a study of T cells after yellow fever vaccination. Via MiXCR, TCRdb re-called the 5' RACE reads, giving one row per CDR3 protein. Of some 260,000 distinct CDR3 sequences listed, around 4.9% are singletons. The sample consisted of CD4+ T cells sorted from PBMCs, taken on the day of the yellow fever booster vaccination. The receptors stem from a man younger than 35 who received the YFV17D yellow fever vaccine.

This clonotype was counted only a few times. This sequence joins TRBV20-1 and TRBJ2-1; 11 bases map to TRBD2. Germline CDR1 DFQATT, CDR2 SNEGSKA (reference sequence). J lost 6 bases, V lost 5 bases, and 3 bases had no gene match. The CDR3 length is 13 residues. This CDR3 reads CSAVLAGVNEQFF. In nucleotides, the CDR3 is TGCAGTGCTGTACTAGCGGGGGTCAATGAGCAGTTCTTC.

This clonotype came up a few times. The CDR3 nucleotides are TGTGCCAGTCGGGGGCGGGGGAACACAGATACGCAGTATTTT. It specifies CASRGRGNTDTQYF. This chain links TRBV11-2 with TRBJ2-3, with a possible D match to TRBD2 (7 bases). Trimming took off 9 bases at V and 2 bases at J, with 15 bases between the two ends. The CDR3 has 14 residues. The germline V gene encodes CDR1 SGHAT and CDR2 FQNNGV.

Worth noting for this clonotype: A much more abundant neighbour one base away suggests this may be a read error. V gene TRBV25-1 combines with J gene TRBJ2-7; 9 bases agree with TRBD1. Per germline, CDR1 MGHDK and CDR2 SYGVNS. The CDR3 is made up of 14 amino acids. Here the CDR3 reads CASRDPGQGYVQYF. The CDR3 nucleotides are TGTGCCAGCAGGGACCCGGGACAGGGCTACGTGCAGTACTTC.

This clonotype was detected a few times. The gene calls are TRBV3-2 and TRBJ2-3; TRBD2 reflects the table's D call only, with no check against the DNA. TRBV3-2 is given as a pseudogene. This CDR3 region has 19 residues. The CDR3 spells CASSQGRGLDKSSTDTQYF. The CDR3, as DNA: TGTGCCAGCAGCCAAGGGAGGGGACTAGATAAATCTAGCACAGATACGCAGTATTTT.

This clonotype was observed a handful of times. V usage is TRBV28 and J usage is TRBJ2-5; 8 nucleotides agree with TRBD2. The CDR3 sequence is 14 residues long. Trimming removed 8 bases from V and 4 bases from J; junction bases left unmatched: 9. Per the germline V gene, CDR1 is MDHEN and CDR2 is SYDVKM. The CDR3 sequence: CASETRTSPETQYF. The CDR3 DNA follows: TGTGCCAGCGAAACCCGGACTAGCCCAGAGACCCAGTACTTC.

The gene calls are TRBV3-1 and TRBJ1-2; 8 nucleotides align to TRBD1. V shed 4 bases, J shed 1 base, and the junction held 8 bases outside the gene matches. There are 16 residues in the CDR3. Germline CDR1 LGHDT, CDR2 YNNKEL (reference sequence). The CDR3 DNA follows: TGTGCCAGCAGCCCGACCGGACAGGGACGTAACTATGGCTACACCTTC. Translation: CASSPTGQGRNYGYTF.

The rearrangement uses TRBV27 and TRBJ2-7; D call uncertain. Germline V CDR1 and CDR2: MNHEY, SMNVEV (reference sequence). V lost 4 bases and J 3 bases, leaving 10 bases between the germline ends. CDR3 size: 13 residues. The CDR3: CASSSRGFYEQYF. Written as DNA, the CDR3 is TGTGCCAGCAGTTCGAGAGGCTTCTACGAGCAGTACTTC.

This clonotype was detected ten times or more. The rearrangement joins TRBV18 to TRBJ2-7; 7 bases align to TRBD1. The CDR3 has 13 amino acids. Per germline, CDR1 KGHSH and CDR2 LQKENI. V lost 4 bases and J lost 0; bases outside the gene matches: 0. For the CDR3, the DNA is TGTGCCAGCTCACGGGACAGCTCCTACGAGCAGTACGTC. Translated: CASSRDSSYEQYV.

This clonotype was recorded at least ten times. This sequence joins TRBV12-3 or TRBV12-4 and TRBJ2-5, with D hard to call. This CDR3 contains 12 residues. Trimming removed 3 bases from V and 7 bases from J, with 9 bases in between. CDR3 bases: TGTGCCAGCAGTTTTGAGTACGGGACCCAGTACTTC. Encoded protein: CASSFEYGTQYF.

The V call is TRBV14, the J call TRBJ2-3, with TRBD2 as a possible D gene (6 bases). The V gene's germline CDR1 is SGHDN and CDR2 FVKESK. The CDR3 sequence is 16 residues long. Trimming left V 6 bases short and J 2 bases short, with 18 bases between. The CDR3 nucleotides are TGTGCCAGCAGTAAAGTCGGAGGGATGAACACAGATACGCAGTATTTT. It specifies CASSKVGGMNTDTQYF.

This clonotype was detected a few times. The chain employs TRBV4-1 and TRBJ1-3; 8 nucleotides match TRBD1. This CDR3 contains 16 residues. Germline CDR1 and CDR2: MGHRA and YSYEKL. Germline trimming cut 4 bases from V and 2 bases from J; bases unmatched to any gene: 7. This chain's CDR3 is CASSRTGRLTGNTIYF. CDR3 nucleotides: TGCGCCAGCAGCCGGACAGGGAGGCTGACTGGAAACACCATATATTTT.

This clonotype was observed a handful of times. The rearrangement joins TRBV30 to TRBJ1-2; D perhaps matches TRBD1 (5 bases). The CDR3 runs to 13 residues. Germline assignment: CDR1 GTSNPN and CDR2 SVGIG (reference sequence). V was shortened by 3 bases and J by 6 bases, with 14 bases between the two germline ends. The CDR3 here is CAWRVQGSHGYTF. The CDR3 nucleotides are TGTGCCTGGAGAGTGCAGGGAAGCCATGGCTACACCTTC.

This clonotype was seen only a few times. The V gene is TRBV4-2, the J gene TRBJ2-3, with 8 positions matching TRBD2. The V gene end was trimmed by 1 base and the J gene end by 1 base; junction bases not matched to a gene: 7. Germline V gives CDR1 LGHNA, CDR2 YNFKEQ. The CDR3 consists of 17 residues. CDR3 DNA: TGTGCCAGCAGCCAAGGCAATAGCGGGGTCGGCACAGATACGCAGTATTTT. The encoded protein is CASSQGNSGVGTDTQYF.

The rearrangement joins TRBV4-1 to TRBJ1-3, with no clear D. Between the trimmed V and J ends, which lost 6 bases and 2 bases, there was a span of 14 bases. The CDR3 loop spans 15 amino acids. Germline assignment: CDR1 MGHRA and CDR2 YSYEKL. The CDR3 DNA reads as TGCGCCAGCAGTCTCAGGCCAGTAGCTGGAAACACCATATATTTT. Its translation is CASSLRPVAGNTIYF.

This clonotype was observed a handful of times. The CDR3 sequence is CASSLGLQSAETQYF. Here the CDR3 DNA reads TGTGCCAGCAGCCTGGGACTCCAGTCGGCCGAGACCCAGTACTTC. V gene TRBV7-9 combines with J gene TRBJ2-5, with TRBD2 as a possible D gene (6 bases). The germline V gene has CDR1 SEHNR and CDR2 FQNEAQ (reference sequence). V lost 5 bases and J 5 bases, leaving 18 bases between the germline ends. The CDR3 has 15 residues. Combining the CDR3 with reference TRBV7-9 and TRBJ2-5 gives the whole variable domain DTGVSQNPRHKITKRGQNVTFRCDPISEHNRLYWYRQTLGQGPEFLTYFQNEAQLEKSRLLSDRFSAERPKGSFSTLEIQRTEQGDSAMYLCASSLGLQSAETQYFGPGTRLLVL.

The rearrangement uses TRBV12-3 or TRBV12-4 and TRBJ1-5, with TRBD1 matching 7 bases. Trimming cost V 3 bases and J 0 bases; bases outside gene matches: 14. CDR3 length: 19 amino acids. The CDR3 sequence is CASSFAGRGFVVSNQPQHF. DNA of the CDR3: TGTGCCAGCAGTTTTGCAGGCAGGGGGTTTGTCGTTAGCAATCAGCCCCAGCATTTT.

CDR3 sequence (DNA): TGCAGTGCTAGGCGCCATCGGGACAGCCTTTACGAGCAGTACTTC. Its protein product is CSARRHRDSLYEQYF. The chain combines TRBV20-1 with TRBJ2-7; TRBD1 matches at 7 bases. Germline loops: CDR1 DFQATT, CDR2 SNEGSKA (reference sequence). V gave up 3 bases and J gave up 4 bases; unmatched junction bases: 12. The CDR3 contains 15 residues.

This clonotype showed up just a few times. The rearrangement uses TRBV3-1 and TRBJ1-1; the D gene is possibly TRBD1 (6 bases). V dropped 5 bases and J dropped 1 base, with 14 bases sitting between them. The germline V gene encodes CDR1 LGHDT and CDR2 YNNKEL (reference sequence). The CDR3 runs to 15 residues. This CDR3 is CASSDQGRRNTEAFF. The CDR3 nucleotides read TGTGCCAGCAGCGACCAGGGGAGGAGGAACACTGAAGCTTTCTTT.

The V and J genes are TRBV20-1 and TRBJ1-4; maybe TRBD1 (6 bases). From germline, CDR1 is DFQATT and CDR2 SNEGSKA (reference sequence). V was shortened by 2 bases and J by 6 bases, with 10 bases between the two germline ends. There are 13 residues in the CDR3. For the CDR3, the DNA is TGCAGTGCTAGATTGAGGGGGGATGAAAAACTGTTTTTT. Its translation is CSARLRGDEKLFF.

V and J are TRBV4-3 and TRBJ2-3, with D perhaps given as TRBD1 or TRBD2 (5 bases each). The CDR3 has 15 residues. CDR1 LGHNA and CDR2 YSLEER come from the germline V gene. V was clipped by 0 bases and J by 4 bases, with 11 bases between them. The CDR3 DNA sequence: TGCGCCAGCAGCCAAGAACGGGGCCGCCCAGATACGCAGTATTTT. Translation gives CASSQERGRPDTQYF.

This clonotype was detected a few times. V and J are TRBV19 and TRBJ2-7; no clear D gene. The germline V gene has CDR1 LNHDA and CDR2 SQIVND (reference sequence). CDR3 size: 15 residues. Trimming left V 2 bases short and J 6 bases short, with 17 bases between. The CDR3 spells CASSIPRPLKCEQYV. For the CDR3, the DNA is TGTGCCAGTAGTATACCCAGGCCGCTAAAGTGCGAGCAGTACGTC.

CDR3 in amino acids: CSANQWGTAAKNIQYF. In nucleotides, the CDR3 is TGCAGTGCTAATCAGTGGGGGACAGCTGCCAAAAACATTCAGTACTTC. The chain is built from TRBV20-1 and TRBJ2-4; 7 nucleotides match TRBD1. CDR1 is DFQATT and CDR2 is SNEGSKA in the germline V gene (reference sequence). This CDR3 region has 16 residues. V dropped 4 bases and J dropped 1; count of bases not matched to a gene: 10.

The chain employs TRBV20-1 and TRBJ2-3, with D possibly being TRBD2 (6 bases). The V gene's germline CDR1 is DFQATT and CDR2 SNEGSKA (reference sequence). CDR3 length: 13 residues. V lost 5 bases and J lost 6, with 15 bases in between. For the CDR3, the DNA is TGCAGTGCTCCGGAGTGGGGACTGGATACGCAGTATTTT. Encoded protein: CSAPEWGLDTQYF.

This sequence joins TRBV7-3 and TRBJ1-2; 9 nucleotides align to TRBD1. This CDR3 spans 13 amino acids. Germline V gene lookup returns CDR1 SGHTA and CDR2 FQGTGA. V was clipped by 6 bases and J by 10 bases; unmatched bases: 9. The CDR3: CASRPGTGSVYTF. The CDR3 bases are TGTGCCAGCAGGCCCGGGACAGGGTCTGTCTACACCTTC.

A few counts support this clonotype. This chain joins TRBV5-1 and TRBJ2-2; D may correspond to TRBD1 or TRBD2 (5 bases each). This CDR3 contains 14 residues. Germline-derived CDR1 and CDR2 are SGHRS and YFSETQ. V dropped 4 bases and J dropped 16 bases, with 23 bases sitting between them. CDR3 DNA sequence: TGCGCCAGCAGCCCGTATCGGGACGGTGGGGTGAAGTTTTTT. It translates to CASSPYRDGGVKFF.

The CDR3 DNA is TGTGCCACCAAACGGGGGGCGGATGAAAAACTGTTTTTT. Translated: CATKRGADEKLFF. V usage is TRBV5-5 and J usage is TRBJ1-4; tentative D call: TRBD1 (6 bases). V lost 9 bases and J lost 6, with 15 bases in between. The CDR3 loop spans 13 amino acids. Germline-derived CDR1 and CDR2 are SGHKS and YYEKEE (reference sequence).

Notes on this clonotype: A much larger clone is a single base away; this may be a read error. The chain joins TRBV10-1 to TRBJ2-5; D may be TRBD1 (5 bases). CDR1 WNHNN and CDR2 SYGVQD come from the germline V gene (reference sequence). V was pared by 0 bases and J by 0 bases, with 5 bases between. This CDR3 contains 14 residues. CDR3: CASSESGDQETQYF. CDR3 DNA: TGCGCCAGCAGTGAGTCAGGGGACCAAGAGACCCAGTACTTC.